What follows are 20 T cell receptor beta chains derived from one specimen sequenced in a study of blood T cell repertoires in COVID-19. Profiled with immunoSEQ multiplex PCR; TCRdb holds only in-frame clones, not every one. The sample records roughly 150,000 clones, under 90% being singletons. The source material was peripheral blood. Every receptor here comes from a man between 60 and 75 years old with acute or convalescent COVID-19.

The chain carries TRBV19 and TRBJ1-2, with 7 bases identical to TRBD1. The ends lost 4 bases at V and 8 bases at J; junction bases unmatched: 4. Germline CDR1 LNHDA, CDR2 SQIVND (reference sequence). This CDR3 spans 12 amino acids. Here the CDR3 reads CASSTGGIGYTF. The CDR3 nucleotides read TGTGCCAGTAGTACAGGGGGAATCGGCTACACCTTC. Combining the CDR3 with reference TRBV19 and TRBJ1-2 gives the whole variable domain DGGITQSPKYLFRKEGQNVTLSCEQNLNHDAMYWYRQDPGQGLRLIYYSQIVNDFQKGDIAEGYSVSREKKESFPLTVTSAQKNPTAFYLCASSTGGIGYTFGSGTRLTVV.

The chain joins TRBV28 to TRBJ2-1, with D possibly being TRBD2 (6 bases). Germline V CDR1 and CDR2: MDHEN, SYDVKM. The CDR3 runs to 16 residues. V lost 5 bases and J 1 base, leaving 15 bases between the germline ends. The CDR3: CASSKLASASYNEQFF. Written as DNA, the CDR3 is TGTGCCAGCAGTAAGCTCGCTAGCGCTTCCTACAATGAGCAGTTCTTC.

This clone occurred a few times. V usage is TRBV28 and J usage is TRBJ1-3; D is undetermined. V was pared by 6 bases and J by 4 bases, with 16 bases between. The germline V gene has CDR1 MDHEN and CDR2 SYDVKM. The CDR3 sequence is 15 residues long. As DNA, the CDR3 is TGTGCCAGCAGCCGGTCAACAGCATCCGGAAACACCATATATTTT. This codes for CASSRSTASGNTIYF.

This chain joins TRBV19 and TRBJ2-1; TRBD2 might be the D (5 bases). The V end was cut by 3 bases, the J end by 1 base, with 13 bases between. The CDR3 sequence is 16 residues long. Germline V gene sequence: CDR1 LNHDA, CDR2 SQIVND (reference sequence). CDR3 nucleotides: TGTGCCAGTAGTATGGGTCTTGGCGGGTCCTACAATGAGCAGTTCTTC. Residues: CASSMGLGGSYNEQFF.

This clone was counted only a few times. The chain is built from TRBV5-5 and TRBJ2-5; D not resolved. Trimming shortened V by 1 base and J by 4 bases, and 8 bases separated the two germline ends. The CDR3 totals 13 residues. Germline V lookup: CDR1 SGHKS, CDR2 YYEKEE (reference sequence). The CDR3 DNA reads as TGTGCCAGCAGCTTGATTTCGGGAGAGACCCAGTACTTC. Translating gives CASSLISGETQYF.

The V gene is TRBV12-3 or TRBV12-4, the J gene TRBJ1-4, with 7 bases that match TRBD1. The CDR3 sequence is 13 residues long. V trimming: 7 bases; J trimming: 7 bases; junction bases outside the gene matches: 6. CDR3: CASTYDRAEKLFF. CDR3 DNA sequence: TGTGCCAGCACCTATGACAGGGCTGAAAAACTGTTTTTT.

This chain links TRBV5-4 with TRBJ2-3; unclear D gene. Germline V lookup: CDR1 SGHNT, CDR2 YYREEE (reference sequence). The CDR3 has 14 residues. V was clipped by 0 bases and J by 2 bases, with 7 bases between them. The CDR3 bases are TGTGCCAGCAGCTTGGGGCCGAACACAGATACGCAGTATTTT. This sequence encodes CASSLGPNTDTQYF.

The chain recombines TRBV18 with TRBJ2-1; D not certain. CDR3 size: 14 residues. Germline V CDR1 and CDR2: KGHSH, LQKENI. Trimming took 1 base from V and 0 from J, leaving 4 bases between them. The DNA of the CDR3 is TGTGCCAGCTCACCACAGAGCTCCTACAATGAGCAGTTCTTC. Its translation: CASSPQSSYNEQFF. Drawing the rest from reference TRBV18 and TRBJ2-1, the complete variable domain is NAGVMQNPRHLVRRRGQEARLRCSPMKGHSHVYWYRQLPEEGLKFMVYLQKENIIDESGMPKERFSAEFPKEGPSILRIQQVVRGDSAAYFCASSPQSSYNEQFFGPGTRLTVL.

The J gene is TRBJ1-2, the V gene TRBV12-3 or TRBV12-4; no clear D. CDR3 length: 12 residues. Trimming pared 1 base from V and 8 bases from J, leaving 8 bases between. CDR3 residues: CASSLGFGGYTF. In DNA form, the CDR3 reads TGTGCCAGCAGTTTAGGGTTTGGCGGCTACACCTTC.

The chain recombines TRBV3-1 (or the pseudogene TRBV3-2) with TRBJ1-2, with D possibly being TRBD1 (5 bases). Between the trimmed V and J ends, which lost 4 bases and 4 bases, there was a span of 16 bases. Germline loops: CDR1 LGHDT, CDR2 YNNKEL (reference sequence). CDR3 length: 15 residues. DNA for the CDR3: TGTGCCAGCAGCCTAGGGGCAGGGAAAATCTATGGCTACACCTTC. Translated: CASSLGAGKIYGYTF.

The chain has TRBV29-1 and TRBJ1-5; D may be TRBD1 (5 bases). This CDR3 is built from 12 residues. From germline, CDR1 is SQVTM and CDR2 ANQGSEA. V lost 6 bases to trimming and J lost 3 bases, with 9 bases between them. As DNA, the CDR3 is TGCAGCGTCCGGGACTCCAATCAGCCCCAGCATTTT. The encoded protein is CSVRDSNQPQHF.

The chain employs TRBV7-2 and TRBJ1-1; TRBD1 matches at 9 bases. The CDR3 covers 13 residues. The germline V gene encodes CDR1 SGHTA and CDR2 FQGNSA. The ends lost 5 bases at V and 4 bases at J; junction bases unmatched: 2. This CDR3 is CASSPTGGTEAFF. The CDR3 DNA reads TGTGCCAGCAGCCCGACAGGGGGCACTGAAGCTTTCTTT.

This clone has only a few counts. The gene calls are TRBV9 and TRBJ1-2; 7 positions match TRBD1. CDR1 and CDR2 (germline): SGDLS, YYNGEE. This CDR3 spans 14 amino acids. Trimming cost V 7 bases and J 2 bases; bases outside gene matches: 8. CDR3 amino acids: CASSLGQSNYGYTF. In DNA form, the CDR3 reads TGTGCCAGCTCATTGGGACAGAGCAACTATGGCTACACCTTC.

The chain couples TRBV12-3 or TRBV12-4 to TRBJ1-1; weak D call: TRBD1 (6 bases). The CDR3 covers 13 residues. Trimming shortened V by 3 bases and J by 4 bases, and 9 bases separated the two germline ends. The CDR3 spells CASSLGGPTEAFF. The CDR3 region has the DNA TGTGCCAGCAGTTTGGGGGGGCCCACTGAAGCTTTCTTT.

The chain recombines TRBV6-5 with TRBJ1-1; D uncertain. Per germline, CDR1 MNHEY and CDR2 SVGAGI. The CDR3 has 12 residues. The V end was cut by 6 bases, the J end by 1 base, with 6 bases between. CDR3 nucleotide sequence: TGTGCCAGCAGGACAAGGAACACTGAAGCTTTCTTT. Amino acid sequence: CASRTRNTEAFF.

V usage is TRBV5-6 and J usage is TRBJ1-2; no definite D call. The CDR3 sequence is 14 residues long. V lost 5 bases and J lost 2, with 13 bases in between. Germline V CDR1 and CDR2: SGHDT, YYEEEE. The CDR3 region is CASSYRTGNYGYTF. CDR3 sequence (DNA): TGTGCCAGCAGTTATCGGACGGGGAACTATGGCTACACCTTC.

The V call is TRBV19, the J call TRBJ2-7, with 12 bases lining up with TRBD1. Germline assignment: CDR1 LNHDA and CDR2 SQIVND (reference sequence). The CDR3 has 16 amino acids. The J segment lost 3 bases and the V segment lost 5 bases, leaving 8 bases of the junction unmatched. CDR3 protein: CASSPTGTGGFYEQYF. CDR3 bases: TGTGCCAGTAGTCCGACCGGGACAGGGGGCTTCTACGAGCAGTACTTC. Looking up the rest from reference TRBV19 and TRBJ2-7 gives the full variable domain: DGGITQSPKYLFRKEGQNVTLSCEQNLNHDAMYWYRQDPGQGLRLIYYSQIVNDFQKGDIAEGYSVSREKKESFPLTVTSAQKNPTAFYLCASSPTGTGGFYEQYFGPGTRLTVT.

This chain uses TRBV7-2 with TRBJ2-3; 7 nucleotides agree with TRBD2. Per the germline V gene, CDR1 is SGHTA and CDR2 is FQGNSA. The trim removed 5 bases at V and 6 bases at J, leaving 11 bases unmatched. The CDR3 is 15 amino acids. The CDR3 bases are TGTGCCAGCAGCAAGGAGCGGGGCTGGGGGGATACGCAGTATTTT. It yields the protein CASSKERGWGDTQYF.

The chain has TRBV10-3 and TRBJ2-7; D uncertain. The CDR3 loop spans 12 amino acids. Germline V gives CDR1 ENHRY, CDR2 SYGVKD. V lost 7 bases and J 0 bases, leaving 7 bases between the germline ends. CDR3 bases: TGTGCCATCAAGGCGGACTCCTACGAGCAGTACTTC. It encodes CAIKADSYEQYF.

This clone showed up just a few times. The V gene is TRBV5-1, the J gene TRBJ1-1; TRBD1 matches at 8 bases. V lost 4 bases and J lost 0; bases outside the gene matches: 5. Germline V gene sequence: CDR1 SGHRS, CDR2 YFSETQ. The CDR3 runs to 15 residues. The CDR3 sequence: CASSRRDRMNTEAFF. As DNA, the CDR3 is TGCGCCAGCAGCCGAAGGGACAGGATGAACACTGAAGCTTTCTTT.